The next 14 T cell receptor beta chains were all read from a single sample in a study of OX40 agonist ivuxolimab in advanced cancers. Library creation used the immunoSEQ multiplex PCR assay. Here the immuneACCESS table is served through TCRdb, limited to in-frame sequences with V and J called. Missing clones are a known gap in these copies; in checked studies unresolved V genes cover under half, and the rest lacks a known reason. In all, the sample holds about 26,000 clones, and about four fifths of those were seen once. In total, the top ten clones hold roughly 24% of the sample. The specimen was CD4+ or CD8+ T cells sorted from blood, collected in a trial of the OX40 agonist ivuxolimab. These receptors all come from an adult with an advanced solid tumor such as melanoma, head and neck, liver or kidney cancer.

This clone was observed many times. The CDR3 DNA reads TGTGCCAGCAGTGATCTAACGGAGCAGTACTTC. This translates into CASSDLTEQYF. The chain has TRBV2 and TRBJ2-7; no clear D. This CDR3 region has 11 residues. V was clipped by 3 bases and J by 7 bases, with 7 bases between them. Germline V lookup: CDR1 SNHLY, CDR2 FYNNEI.

The chain uses TRBV5-6 and TRBJ1-1; D call uncertain. The V gene lost 1 base and the J gene lost 7 bases, with 5 bases spanning the gap. This CDR3 has 11 residues. Per the germline V gene, CDR1 is SGHDT and CDR2 is YYEEEE. CDR3 bases: TGTGCCAGCAGCTTGCCCGGTGAAGCTTTCTTT. This encodes CASSLPGEAFF.

This chain uses TRBV11-2 with TRBJ1-4, with D perhaps TRBD1 (6 bases). The germline V and J ends were trimmed by 1 base and 8 bases, with 14 bases remaining between them. The CDR3 covers 15 residues. Per the germline V gene, CDR1 is SGHAT and CDR2 is FQNNGV. The CDR3 reads CASSLGGGREEKLFF. The CDR3 nucleotides read TGTGCCAGCAGCTTAGGCGGGGGGCGGGAGGAAAAACTGTTTTTT. Drawing the rest from reference TRBV11-2 and TRBJ1-4, the complete variable domain is EAGVAQSPRYKIIEKRQSVAFWCNPISGHATLYWYQQILGQGPKLLIQFQNNGVVDDSQLPKDRFSAERLKGVDSTLKIQPAKLEDSAVYLCASSLGGGREEKLFFGSGTQLSVL.

Regarding this clone: A read error may produce the germline difference seen at one junction end. The chain has TRBV7-4 and TRBJ2-7; no clear D gene. CDR1 is SGHVT, CDR2 SQSDAQ, per germline. CDR3 length: 10 amino acids. The CDR3 here is CASSIQTKHF. DNA for the CDR3: TGTGCCAGCAGCATCCAGACAAAGCACTTC. The full variable domain, in which reference TRBV7-4 and TRBJ2-7 provide the parts outside the CDR3, is GAGVSQSPRYKVAKRGRDVALRCDSISGHVTLYWYRQTLGQGSEVLTYSQSDAQRDKSGRPSGRFSAERPERSVSTLKIQRTEQGDSAVYLCASSIQTKHFGPGTRLTVT.

The chain recombines TRBV5-4 with TRBJ1-1; 10 bases map to TRBD1. Germline CDR1 SGHNT, CDR2 YYREEE (reference sequence). V dropped 4 bases and J dropped 1; count of bases not matched to a gene: 1. This CDR3 comprises 14 residues. CDR3 amino acids: CASSGTGENTEAFF. The CDR3 nucleotides are TGTGCCAGCAGCGGGACAGGGGAGAACACTGAAGCTTTCTTT.

The V gene is TRBV27, the J gene TRBJ2-5; 7 bases line up with TRBD2. From germline, CDR1 is MNHEY and CDR2 SMNVEV (reference sequence). The V gene end was trimmed by 4 bases and the J gene end by 2 bases; junction bases not matched to a gene: 1. CDR3 length equals 13 residues. The CDR3 loop reads CASSWGGQETQYF. In DNA, the CDR3 is TGTGCCAGCAGTTGGGGGGGTCAAGAGACCCAGTACTTC.

The chain links TRBV9 to TRBJ1-3, with D unresolved. Trimming removed 1 base at V and 4 bases at J, with 12 bases between. Germline V gene data show CDR1 as SGDLS and CDR2 as YYNGEE. This CDR3 comprises 15 residues. The CDR3: CASSVFKAPGNTIYF. The DNA for the CDR3 is TGTGCCAGCAGCGTATTCAAGGCGCCCGGAAACACCATATATTTT. The full variable domain, with the rest looked up from reference TRBV9 and TRBJ1-3, is DSGVTQTPKHLITATGQRVTLRCSPRSGDLSVYWYQQSLDQGLQFLIQYYNGEERAKGNILERFSAQQFPDLHSELNLSSLELGDSALYFCASSVFKAPGNTIYFGEGSWLTVV.

V gene TRBV19 combines with J gene TRBJ1-5; 7 bases are shared with TRBD1. CDR1 and CDR2 (germline): LNHDA, SQIVND (reference sequence). CDR3 length: 17 residues. J was trimmed by 1 base and V by 9 bases; bases with no gene match: 15. The CDR3 here is CASSHGEGQLSNQPQHF. The CDR3 bases are TGTGCCAGCTCCCACGGAGAGGGACAGCTCAGCAATCAGCCCCAGCATTTT.

This chain links TRBV5-1 with TRBJ1-1, with 7 bases lining up with TRBD1. Unmatched junction bases numbered 2, after V lost 3 bases and J lost 0 bases. The CDR3 has 14 residues. Germline assignment: CDR1 SGHRS and CDR2 YFSETQ. The CDR3, as DNA: TGCGCCAGCAGCTCACAGGGGTTGAACACTGAAGCTTTCTTT. Translated: CASSSQGLNTEAFF.

The rearrangement links TRBV6-1 to TRBJ1-1; no clear D. Trimming pared 5 bases from V and 5 bases from J, leaving 3 bases between. The CDR3 length is 10 residues. Germline CDR1 reads MNHNS; CDR2 reads SASEGT. CDR3 coding DNA: TGTGCCAGCAGTTGGACTGAAGCTTTCTTT. It codes for CASSWTEAFF.

V and J are TRBV6-4 and TRBJ2-2; D tentatively reads TRBD1 or TRBD2 (5 bases each). Germline V lookup: CDR1 MRHNA, CDR2 SNTAGT. Trimming shortened V by 5 bases and J by 3 bases, and 13 bases separated the two germline ends. CDR3 length equals 15 residues. CDR3 region: CASSTGASDTGELFF. The CDR3 DNA is TGTGCCAGCAGTACCGGGGCTAGTGACACCGGGGAGCTGTTTTTT.

This clone was counted only a few times. V is TRBV7-6 and J is TRBJ1-2; 8 positions agree with TRBD1. V shed 4 bases, J shed 4 bases, and the junction held 5 bases outside the gene matches. This CDR3 is built from 14 residues. Germline CDR1 reads SGHVS; CDR2 reads FNYEAQ. The CDR3 is CASSSDREGYGYTF. The DNA of the CDR3 is TGTGCCAGCAGCTCGGACAGGGAAGGCTATGGCTACACCTTC.

This chain connects TRBV27 to TRBJ2-1; perhaps D is TRBD1 or TRBD2 (5 bases each). Germline CDR1 reads MNHEY; CDR2 reads SMNVEV (reference sequence). CDR3 length: 14 amino acids. The germline V and J ends were trimmed by 3 bases and 7 bases, with 13 bases remaining between them. The CDR3 region is CASSFWGSVNEQFF. The CDR3, as DNA: TGTGCCAGCAGTTTTTGGGGGAGTGTAAATGAGCAGTTCTTC.

The chain employs TRBV6-6 and TRBJ1-1; D is uncertain. Germline values: CDR1 MNHNY, CDR2 SVGAGI (reference sequence). CDR3 length: 13 residues. Between the trimmed V and J ends, which lost 4 bases and 4 bases, there was a span of 10 bases. The chain's CDR3 is CASSSIWGTEAFF. CDR3 in DNA: TGTGCCAGCAGTTCTATATGGGGCACTGAAGCTTTCTTT.